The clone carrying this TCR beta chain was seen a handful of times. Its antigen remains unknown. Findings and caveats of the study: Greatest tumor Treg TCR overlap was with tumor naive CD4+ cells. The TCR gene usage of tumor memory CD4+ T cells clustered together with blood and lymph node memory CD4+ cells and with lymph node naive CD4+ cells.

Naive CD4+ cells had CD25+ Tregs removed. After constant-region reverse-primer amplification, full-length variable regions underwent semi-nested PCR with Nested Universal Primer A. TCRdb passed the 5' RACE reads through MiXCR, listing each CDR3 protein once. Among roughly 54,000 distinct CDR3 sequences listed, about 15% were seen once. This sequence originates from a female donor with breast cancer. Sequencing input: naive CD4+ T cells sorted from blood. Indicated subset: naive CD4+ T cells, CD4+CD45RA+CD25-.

This CDR3 is CASSFVSYFGLAGGTSVGPEQFF. The DNA of the CDR3 is TGTGCCAGCAGTTTTGTCTCTTATTTCGGACTAGCGGGAGGGACGTCGGTCGGGCCTGAGCAGTTCTTC. The chain couples TRBV28 to TRBJ2-1; 15 bases are a match to TRBD2. V lost 3 bases to trimming and J lost 9 bases; unmatched junction nucleotides: 27. This CDR3 has 23 residues. Germline loops: CDR1 MDHEN, CDR2 SYDVKM.